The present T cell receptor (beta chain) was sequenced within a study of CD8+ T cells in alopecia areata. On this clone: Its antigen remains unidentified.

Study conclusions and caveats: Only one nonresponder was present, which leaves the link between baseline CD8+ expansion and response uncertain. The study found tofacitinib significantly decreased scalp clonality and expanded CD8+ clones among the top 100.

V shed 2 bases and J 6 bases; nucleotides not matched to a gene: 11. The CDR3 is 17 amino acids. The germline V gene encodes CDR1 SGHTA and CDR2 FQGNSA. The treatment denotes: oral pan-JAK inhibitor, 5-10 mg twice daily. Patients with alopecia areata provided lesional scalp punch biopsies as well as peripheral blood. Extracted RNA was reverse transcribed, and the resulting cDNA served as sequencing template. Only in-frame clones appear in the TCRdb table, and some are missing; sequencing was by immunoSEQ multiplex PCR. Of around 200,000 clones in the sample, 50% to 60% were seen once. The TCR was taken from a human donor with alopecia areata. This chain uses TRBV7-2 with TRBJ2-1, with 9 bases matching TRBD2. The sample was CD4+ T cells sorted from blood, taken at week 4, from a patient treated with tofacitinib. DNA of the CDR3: TGTGCCAGCAGCTTAAATCGGGCGGGAGGGCCGGGCAATGAGCAGTTCTTC. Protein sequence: CASSLNRAGGPGNEQFF. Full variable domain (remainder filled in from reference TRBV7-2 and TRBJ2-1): GAGVSQSPSNKVTEKGKDVELRCDPISGHTALYWYRQSLGQGLEFLIYFQGNSAPDKSGLPSDRFSAERTGGSVSTLTIQRTQQEDSAVYLCASSLNRAGGPGNEQFFGPGTRLTVL.